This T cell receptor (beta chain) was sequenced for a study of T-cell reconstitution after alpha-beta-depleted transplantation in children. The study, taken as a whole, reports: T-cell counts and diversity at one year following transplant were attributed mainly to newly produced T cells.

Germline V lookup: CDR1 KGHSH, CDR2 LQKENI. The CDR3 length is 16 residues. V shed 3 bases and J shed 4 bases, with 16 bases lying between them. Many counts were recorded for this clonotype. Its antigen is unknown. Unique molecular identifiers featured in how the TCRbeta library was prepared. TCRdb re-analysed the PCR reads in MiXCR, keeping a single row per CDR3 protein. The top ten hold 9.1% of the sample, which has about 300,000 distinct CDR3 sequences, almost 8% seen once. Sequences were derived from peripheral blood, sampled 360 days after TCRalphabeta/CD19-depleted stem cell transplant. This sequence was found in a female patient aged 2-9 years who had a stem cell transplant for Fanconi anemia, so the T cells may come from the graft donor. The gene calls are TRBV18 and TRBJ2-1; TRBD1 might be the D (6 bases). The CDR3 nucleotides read TGTGCCAGCTCACCGCGCACAGGGAGTGGGTACAATGAGCAGTTCTTC. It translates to CASSPRTGSGYNEQFF. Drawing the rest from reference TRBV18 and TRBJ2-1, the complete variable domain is NAGVMQNPRHLVRRRGQEARLRCSPMKGHSHVYWYRQLPEEGLKFMVYLQKENIIDESGMPKERFSAEFPKEGPSILRIQQVVRGDSAAYFCASSPRTGSGYNEQFFGPGTRLTVL.